Following are 26 T cell receptor beta chains from one sample sequenced in a study of neurological immune-mediated disorders. A single record per CDR3 protein comes from TCRdb applying MiXCR to the 5' RACE reads. The sample lists some 49,000 distinct CDR3 sequences; more than 8% were seen once. Specified time point: longitudinal time-point 1 (baseline). Sequences were obtained from PBMCs. These receptor sequences come from a woman aged 40 to 50 in good health.

This clonotype was counted many times. The chain employs TRBV5-1 and TRBJ1-2; a weak D match, TRBD1 (5 bases). The CDR3 totals 14 residues. Germline lookup yields CDR1 SGHRS and CDR2 YFSETQ. V was shortened by 4 bases and J by 2 bases, with 12 bases between the two germline ends. CDR3 coding DNA: TGCGCCAGCAGCGAGGGGATTCAAAACTATGGCTACACCTTC. Protein sequence: CASSEGIQNYGYTF.

V gene TRBV20-1 combines with J gene TRBJ2-1; D is undetermined. Germline values: CDR1 DFQATT, CDR2 SNEGSKA (reference sequence). The CDR3 runs to 15 residues. Trimming removed 0 bases from V and 5 bases from J, with 14 bases in between. The DNA of the CDR3 is TGCAGTGCTAGAGACTACGGGCGACCGAACAATGAGCAGTTCTTC. Its protein product is CSARDYGRPNNEQFF.

This clonotype was seen many times. V and J are TRBV12-3 or TRBV12-4 and TRBJ1-4; 9 positions match TRBD1. J lost 4 bases, V lost 6 bases, and 6 bases had no gene match. CDR3 length: 15 residues. CDR3 sequence: CASRRTGGGNEKLFF. For the CDR3, the DNA is TGTGCCAGCAGACGCACAGGGGGCGGTAATGAAAAACTGTTTTTT.

Comment on this clonotype: With a much larger clone just one base away, this may be a read error. The chain uses TRBV20-1 and TRBJ1-1; no clear D gene. CDR3 length: 11 residues. Germline CDR1 DFQATT, CDR2 SNEGSKA (reference sequence). The V gene lost 4 bases and the J gene lost 7 bases, with 10 bases spanning the gap. The DNA for the CDR3 is TGCAGTGCTAAAGAGAAGTTTGAAGCTTTCTTT. This sequence encodes CSAKEKFEAFF.

The genes are TRBV21-1 and TRBJ2-7; TRBD1 is the table's D call, not checked against the DNA. TRBV21-1 is described as a pseudogene. The CDR3 covers 14 residues. CDR3 DNA: TGTGCCAGCAGCAAAAGTGGGACAGATTACGAGCAGTACTTC. It yields the protein CASSKSGTDYEQYF.

This clonotype was found many times. The chain links TRBV5-1 to TRBJ2-1; maybe TRBD2 (6 bases). The CDR3 has 17 amino acids. Germline V gives CDR1 SGHRS, CDR2 YFSETQ. Trimming stripped 4 bases from V and 3 bases from J, with 20 bases between. CDR3 amino acids: CASSPTLAGTFYNEQFF. The CDR3 nucleotides read TGCGCCAGCAGCCCCACCTTGGCGGGAACCTTCTACAATGAGCAGTTCTTC.

This clonotype has a count of ten or more. The chain recombines TRBV20-1 with TRBJ2-5; D gene unclear. The germline V and J ends were trimmed by 5 bases and 4 bases, with 14 bases remaining between them. The germline V gene encodes CDR1 DFQATT and CDR2 SNEGSKA (reference sequence). The CDR3 loop spans 13 amino acids. CDR3 nucleotides: TGCAGTGCTCGCCTGTGGAGTGTAGAGACCCAGTACTTC. It translates to CSARLWSVETQYF.

This clonotype was recorded at least ten times. The chain joins TRBV9 to TRBJ1-4; D unresolved. Looked up from germline, CDR1 is SGDLS and CDR2 is YYNGEE. V was shortened by 3 bases and J by 7 bases, with 10 bases between the two germline ends. The CDR3 is 13 residues long. The DNA of the CDR3 is TGTGCCAGCAGCGGAACCTTGGGTGAAAAACTGTTTTTT. Amino acid sequence: CASSGTLGEKLFF.

This clonotype was counted at least ten times. This sequence joins TRBV20-1 and TRBJ2-1, with TRBD2 identical over 12 bases. This CDR3 is built from 16 residues. Germline CDR1 and CDR2: DFQATT and SNEGSKA (reference sequence). After removal of 6 bases from V and 5 bases from J, the junction contained 11 bases not matched to a gene. CDR3 region: CSARETSGSWDNEQFF. CDR3 DNA sequence: TGCAGTGCCAGGGAGACTAGCGGGAGTTGGGACAATGAGCAGTTCTTC.

Only a few counts were recorded for this clonotype. The chain links TRBV6-1 to TRBJ2-1; TRBD1 might be the D (5 bases). V was trimmed by 4 bases and J by 4 bases, leaving 11 bases between them. Looked up from germline, CDR1 is MNHNS and CDR2 is SASEGT. The CDR3 runs 14 residues. CDR3 protein: CASSALTVYNEQFF. The DNA of the CDR3 is TGTGCCAGCAGTGCCTTGACAGTTTACAATGAGCAGTTCTTC.

This clonotype was detected ten times or more. V usage is TRBV10-2 and J usage is TRBJ2-7; 12 nucleotides line up with TRBD1. The CDR3 covers 14 residues. V shed 4 bases, J shed 7 bases, and the junction held 5 bases outside the gene matches. Germline loops: CDR1 WSHSY, CDR2 SAAADI. The CDR3 nucleotides read TGCGCCAGCAGTGCGGGACAGGGGGCGGGTGAGCAGTACTTC. This codes for CASSAGQGAGEQYF.

Many counts were recorded for this clonotype. The CDR3 DNA follows: TGTGCCAGCAGCTTGGTTTGGGCAGGACAGGGGGGCTATGGCTACACCTTC. Protein product: CASSLVWAGQGGYGYTF. V is TRBV7-2 and J is TRBJ1-2; 10 bases are a match to TRBD1. The V segment lost 3 bases and the J segment 4 bases; nucleotides outside the gene matches: 11. CDR1 and CDR2 (germline): SGHTA, FQGNSA. The CDR3 totals 17 residues.

This clonotype was detected ten times or more. The rearrangement links TRBV7-2 to TRBJ2-7; TRBD2 matches at 8 bases. V shed 1 base and J 2 bases; nucleotides not matched to a gene: 10. This CDR3 spans 17 amino acids. Germline loops: CDR1 SGHTA, CDR2 FQGNSA. The CDR3, as DNA: TGTGCCAGCAGCTTAGTAGCCCAAGCGGGAGCGCCCTACGAGCAGTACTTC. It yields the protein CASSLVAQAGAPYEQYF.

At least ten counts were recorded for this clonotype. This chain joins TRBV4-1 and TRBJ1-3; D is undetermined. V lost 4 bases and J 0 bases, leaving 10 bases between the germline ends. The germline V gene has CDR1 MGHRA and CDR2 YSYEKL. This CDR3 has 15 amino acids. The CDR3 DNA sequence: TGCGCCAGCAGCCCTACGGGTCTCTCTGGAAACACCATATATTTT. The encoded protein is CASSPTGLSGNTIYF.

This clonotype has a count of ten or more. The gene calls are TRBV12-3 or TRBV12-4 and TRBJ1-2; no definite D call. There are 12 residues in the CDR3. V was clipped by 7 bases and J by 8 bases, with 14 bases between them. As DNA, the CDR3 is TGTGCCAGCACCTTATCAGGTTGGGGCTACACCTTC. It codes for CASTLSGWGYTF.

This clonotype showed up many times. Relative to the germline gene, one junction end is altered; a read error may explain this. This chain connects TRBV10-1 to TRBJ2-7; the match to TRBD1 covers 9 bases. From germline, CDR1 is WNHNN and CDR2 SYGVQD (reference sequence). The CDR3 covers 14 residues. CDR3 region: CVSADRGDPNEQYF. CDR3 DNA sequence: TGCGTCAGCGCGGACAGGGGCGATCCGAACGAGCAGTACTTC.

This clonotype was seen repeatedly, ten times or more. This sequence joins TRBV7-3 and TRBJ1-4; D not resolved. Deletions cut 0 bases from V and 6 bases from J, with 11 bases between. The CDR3 spans 15 residues. CDR1 is SGHTA and CDR2 is FQGTGA in the germline V gene. The CDR3 sequence is CASSLTGEGYEKLFF. CDR3 DNA sequence: TGTGCCAGCAGCTTAACGGGCGAAGGGTATGAAAAACTGTTTTTT.

This clonotype occurred many times. This chain links TRBV5-5 with TRBJ1-5; TRBD1 agrees at 7 bases. The CDR3 extends over 15 amino acids. CDR1 is SGHKS and CDR2 is YYEKEE in the germline V gene (reference sequence). J lost 3 bases, V lost 1 base, and 4 bases had no gene match. The CDR3, as DNA: TGTGCCAGCAGCTTGCGAGGGGGCGACAATCAGCCCCAGCATTTT. Translation gives CASSLRGGDNQPQHF.

This clonotype was counted at least ten times. This chain joins TRBV5-1 and TRBJ2-1; unclear D gene. The CDR3 has 14 amino acids. Germline CDR1 SGHRS, CDR2 YFSETQ. V was cut by 0 bases and J by 3 bases, with 7 bases left in between. The CDR3 protein is CASSLEPNYNEQFF. CDR3 nucleotide sequence: TGCGCCAGCAGCTTGGAACCTAACTACAATGAGCAGTTCTTC.

In its sample, this clonotype was seen many times. The chain joins TRBV20-1 to TRBJ1-1; D is uncertain. CDR1 is DFQATT, CDR2 SNEGSKA, per germline (reference sequence). CDR3 length equals 11 residues. Trimming left V 7 bases short and J 5 bases short, with 11 bases between. CDR3 sequence: CSGEGNTEAFF. In nucleotides, the CDR3 is TGCAGTGGAGAAGGGAATACTGAAGCTTTCTTT.

This clonotype occurred many times. V usage is TRBV30 and J usage is TRBJ1-2, with D perhaps matching TRBD1 (5 bases). Germline lookup yields CDR1 GTSNPN and CDR2 SVGIG (reference sequence). CDR3 length: 12 residues. V lost 0 bases and J 7 bases, leaving 9 bases between the germline ends. CDR3 bases: TGTGCCTGGAGTGTACAGACAGTTGGCTACACCTTC. This encodes CAWSVQTVGYTF.

This clonotype was seen many times. Here the CDR3 reads CASSYSPSGGHSYEQYF. CDR3 nucleotide sequence: TGTGCCAGCAGTTACTCCCCTTCGGGGGGACACTCCTACGAGCAGTACTTC. The chain has TRBV6-2 or TRBV6-3 and TRBJ2-7; possible D gene TRBD2, 7 bases. The CDR3 spans 17 residues. Trimming removed 0 bases from V and 0 bases from J, with 15 bases in between. In germline, CDR1 is MNHEY, CDR2 SVGEGT.

This clonotype occurred many times. This chain uses TRBV12-3 or TRBV12-4 with TRBJ2-6; tentative D call: TRBD1 (5 bases). The CDR3 totals 15 residues. Trimming cost V 2 bases and J 1 base, with 6 bases left between them. CDR3 in DNA: TGTGCCAGCAGTTTAAAGGGGTCTGGGGCCAACGTCCTGACTTTC. This encodes CASSLKGSGANVLTF.

This clonotype was recorded many times. The chain couples TRBV2 to TRBJ1-5; D is undetermined. In germline, CDR1 is SNHLY, CDR2 FYNNEI. The CDR3 runs to 14 residues. With 4 bases removed from V and 0 bases from J, the gap between germline ends came to 7 bases. The CDR3 DNA reads as TGTGCCAGCAGTGTTCAGTTTAGCAATCAGCCCCAGCATTTT. Amino acids: CASSVQFSNQPQHF.

This clonotype was observed at least ten times. The rearrangement joins TRBV7-2 to TRBJ2-1; D is unresolved. The CDR3 loop spans 17 amino acids. CDR1 SGHTA and CDR2 FQGNSA come from the germline V gene. Trimming pared 5 bases from V and 10 bases from J, leaving 27 bases between. CDR3 sequence (DNA): TGTGCCAGCAGCCCCCTAAAAATGAGTTCACAACGAAGGGAGCAGTTCTTC. It is translated as CASSPLKMSSQRREQFF.

This clonotype was detected ten times or more. The CDR3 region has the DNA TGTGCCAGCAGTTTGGGCAGGGTCTCTGGCTACACCTTC. Translation: CASSLGRVSGYTF. The V gene is TRBV12-3 or TRBV12-4, the J gene TRBJ1-2; TRBD1 is a possible D gene (5 bases). The V end lost 3 bases, the J end lost 7 bases, and 12 bases lay between the germline ends. The CDR3 has 13 residues.